This T cell receptor beta chain was sequenced for a study of T cells in Graves' hyperthyroidism and ophthalmopathy. V was clipped by 5 bases and J by 5 bases, with 13 bases between them. The CDR3 has 14 amino acids. Germline CDR1 reads LNHDA; CDR2 reads SQIVND (reference sequence). The source material, RNA transcripts, was used to amplify TCR beta CDR3 regions. Initially, a first-round RT-PCR of the TCR CDR3 employed the HTBI primer set. One entry per CDR3 protein, called by TCRdb with MiXCR from the multiplex PCR reads. The table includes roughly 260,000 distinct CDR3 sequences, 13% to 15% detected once. This clonotype was seen many times. Its cognate antigen is unknown. General study points: Researchers found most expanded thyroid clonotypes above 0.001 in blood as well. From stable hyperthyroidism, ophthalmopathy was separated by a 13 V-J model.

What was sequenced was blood. The chain has TRBV19 and TRBJ2-1, with D maybe TRBD1 (5 bases). The TCR sequence derives from a woman in her 40s with Graves' hyperthyroidism that later progressed to Graves' ophthalmopathy. The CDR3 protein is CASSGETDHNEQFF. In DNA form, the CDR3 reads TGTGCCAGTAGTGGTGAGACAGACCACAATGAGCAGTTCTTC.